Described below is a single T cell receptor (beta chain) sequence and its context. Germline CDR1 is SGHRS and CDR2 is YFSETQ. With 2 bases removed from V and 1 base from J, the gap between germline ends came to 15 bases. CDR3 length: 16 amino acids. The data stem from a study of blood T cell repertoires in COVID-19. The method was immunoSEQ multiplex PCR; TCRdb's version includes in-frame clones alone and lacks a portion of them. This sample has about 27,000 clones, with approximately 66% found just once. Sequenced input: peripheral blood. The chain joins TRBV5-1 to TRBJ1-1; D possibly corresponds to TRBD1 (5 bases). This receptor was identified in a man in his sixties with active or convalescent COVID-19. The chain's CDR3 is CASSLRAGDPNTEAFF. The CDR3, as DNA: TGCGCCAGCAGCTTACGCGCGGGGGACCCGAACACTGAAGCTTTCTTT.